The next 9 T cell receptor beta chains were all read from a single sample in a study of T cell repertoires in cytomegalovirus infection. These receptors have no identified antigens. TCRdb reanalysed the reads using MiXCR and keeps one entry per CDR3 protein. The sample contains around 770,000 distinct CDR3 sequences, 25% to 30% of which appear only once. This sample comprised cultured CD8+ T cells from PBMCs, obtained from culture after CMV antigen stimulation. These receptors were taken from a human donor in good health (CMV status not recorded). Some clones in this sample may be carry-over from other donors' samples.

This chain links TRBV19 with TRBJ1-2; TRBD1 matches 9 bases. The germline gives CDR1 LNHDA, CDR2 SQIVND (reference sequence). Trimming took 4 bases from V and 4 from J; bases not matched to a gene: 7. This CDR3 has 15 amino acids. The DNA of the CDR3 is TGTGCCAGTAGTACCGCACAGGGGGCCGGCTATGGCTACACCTTC. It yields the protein CASSTAQGAGYGYTF.

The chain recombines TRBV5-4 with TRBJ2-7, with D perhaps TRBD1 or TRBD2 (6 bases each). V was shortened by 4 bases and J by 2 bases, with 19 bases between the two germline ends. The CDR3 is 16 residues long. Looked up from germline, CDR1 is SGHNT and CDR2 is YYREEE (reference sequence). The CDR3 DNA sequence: TGTGCCAGCAGCCCACCTGACAAGGGGGGACCCTACGAGCAGTACGTC. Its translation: CASSPPDKGGPYEQYV.

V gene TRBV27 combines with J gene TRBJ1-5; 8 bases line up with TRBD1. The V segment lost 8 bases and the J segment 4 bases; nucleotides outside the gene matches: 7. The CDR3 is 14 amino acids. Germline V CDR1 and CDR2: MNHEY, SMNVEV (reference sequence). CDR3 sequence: CASWDGQGNQPQHF. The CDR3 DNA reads TGTGCCAGCTGGGACGGACAGGGTAATCAGCCCCAGCATTTT.

The CDR3 sequence: CASSLFLSGGAHGNEQFF. The CDR3 region has the DNA TGTGCCAGCAGTTTATTCCTTAGCGGGGGGGCCCATGGAAATGAGCAGTTCTTC. V and J are TRBV27 and TRBJ2-1, with 11 bases that match TRBD2. Germline V gene lookup returns CDR1 MNHEY and CDR2 SMNVEV (reference sequence). Losses at the gene ends were 1 base for V and 7 bases for J; bases not matched to a gene: 12. The CDR3 length is 18 residues.

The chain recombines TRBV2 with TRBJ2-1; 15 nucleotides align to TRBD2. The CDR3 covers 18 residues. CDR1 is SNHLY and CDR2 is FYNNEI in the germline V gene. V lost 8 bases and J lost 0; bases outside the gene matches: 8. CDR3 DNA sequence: TGTGCCAGCCTGGGACTAGCGGGGGGCCGGTCCTCCTACAATGAGCAGTTCTTC. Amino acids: CASLGLAGGRSSYNEQFF.

In nucleotides, the CDR3 is TGTGCCAGCAGTATCAAGCGGGGGGTTTACAATGAGCAGTTCTTC. Translation gives CASSIKRGVYNEQFF. The rearrangement links TRBV6-2 or TRBV6-3 to TRBJ2-1; TRBD2 matches 9 bases. The CDR3 sequence is 15 residues long. Germline CDR1 is MNHEY and CDR2 is SVGEGT. V trimming: 5 bases; J trimming: 4 bases; junction bases outside the gene matches: 6.

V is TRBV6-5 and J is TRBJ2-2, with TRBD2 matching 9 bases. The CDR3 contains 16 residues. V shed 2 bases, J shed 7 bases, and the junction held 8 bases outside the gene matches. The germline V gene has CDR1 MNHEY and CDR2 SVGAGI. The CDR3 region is CASSYLSRGGFGELFF. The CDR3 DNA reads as TGTGCCAGCAGTTACCTCTCGCGGGGGGGATTCGGGGAGCTGTTTTTT.

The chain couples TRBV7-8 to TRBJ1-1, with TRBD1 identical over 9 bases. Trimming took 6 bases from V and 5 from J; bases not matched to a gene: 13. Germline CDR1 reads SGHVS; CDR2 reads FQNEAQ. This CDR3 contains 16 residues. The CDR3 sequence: CASRYRDRAGGTEAFF. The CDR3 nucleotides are TGTGCCAGCAGATATAGGGACAGGGCAGGGGGGACTGAAGCTTTCTTT. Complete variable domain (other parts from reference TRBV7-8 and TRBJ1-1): GAGVSQSPRYKVAKRGQDVALRCDPISGHVSLFWYQQALGQGPEFLTYFQNEAQLDKSGLPSDRFFAERPEGSVSTLKIQRTQQEDSAVYLCASRYRDRAGGTEAFFGQGTRLTVV.

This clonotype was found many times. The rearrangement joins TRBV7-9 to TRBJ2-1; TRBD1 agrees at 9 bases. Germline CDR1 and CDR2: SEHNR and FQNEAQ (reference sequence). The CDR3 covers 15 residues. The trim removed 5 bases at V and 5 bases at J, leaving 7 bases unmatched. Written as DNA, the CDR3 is TGTGCCAGCAGCCTTACCGGGACAGGGAACAATGAGCAGTTCTTC. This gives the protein CASSLTGTGNNEQFF.